This is a list of T cell receptor beta chains from one sample in a study of T-cell reconstitution after alpha-beta-depleted transplantation in children. TCRdb re-derived calls from the PCR reads in MiXCR, one entry per CDR3 protein. The table lists 600,000 to 800,000 distinct CDR3 sequences, around 13% of them singletons. This sample comprised PBMCs, obtained before TCRalphabeta/CD19-depleted stem cell transplant. Receptor source: a girl aged 2 to 10 with congenital amegakaryocytic thrombocytopenia, due to receive a stem cell transplant. CDR3s include the opening cysteine and the closing phenylalanine or tryptophan.

j_call: TRBJ1-1
v_call: TRBV20-1
cdr3_aa: CSARDPEGAGTEAFF

j_call: TRBJ2-1
v_call: TRBV20-1
cdr3_aa: CSAAPGSIYNEQFF

j_call: TRBJ2-7
v_call: TRBV20-1
cdr3_aa: CSARYHMSYEQYF

j_call: TRBJ1-6
v_call: TRBV28
cdr3_aa: CASSLDREAPLHF

j_call: TRBJ2-2
v_call: TRBV11-2
cdr3_aa: CASSLYLTRDLSNTGELFF

j_call: TRBJ2-7
v_call: TRBV4-1
cdr3_aa: CASSQGTGLTHEQYF

j_call: TRBJ2-1
v_call: TRBV10-2
cdr3_aa: CASSPQGAGEQFF

j_call: TRBJ2-2
v_call: TRBV5-1
cdr3_aa: CASSLAEGVDTGELFF

j_call: TRBJ2-5
v_call: TRBV4-1
cdr3_aa: CASSQVSGSGGQETQYF

j_call: TRBJ1-2
v_call: TRBV29-1
cdr3_aa: CSVGPRGPADGYTF

j_call: TRBJ2-1
v_call: TRBV5-6
cdr3_aa: CASNLQGLHNEQFF

j_call: TRBJ2-3
v_call: TRBV5-5
cdr3_aa: CASSLGFGSGYTQYF

j_call: TRBJ1-5
v_call: TRBV12-3/TRBV12-4
cdr3_aa: CASSYQGLGNQPQHF

j_call: TRBJ2-1
v_call: TRBV29-1
cdr3_aa: CSATRPGANEQFF

j_call: TRBJ2-2
v_call: TRBV12-3/TRBV12-4
cdr3_aa: CASSRGLAGDAGELFF

j_call: TRBJ2-7
v_call: TRBV5-1
cdr3_aa: CASSLGWADAYEQYF

j_call: TRBJ1-5
v_call: TRBV27
cdr3_aa: CASSFLGGIGNQPQHF

j_call: TRBJ1-3
v_call: TRBV10-3
cdr3_aa: CAISQGDAGNTIYF

j_call: TRBJ2-5
v_call: TRBV28
cdr3_aa: CASSLNGLKETQYF

j_call: TRBJ2-2
v_call: TRBV24-1
cdr3_aa: CATSASLSGELFF

j_call: TRBJ1-1
v_call: TRBV5-1
cdr3_aa: CASSLEGVLGTEAFF

j_call: TRBJ2-1
v_call: TRBV14
cdr3_aa: CASSQELAGYNEQFF

j_call: TRBJ2-3
v_call: TRBV28
cdr3_aa: CASIGGGQNSDTQYF

j_call: TRBJ2-1
v_call: TRBV20-1
cdr3_aa: CSGGSGYYNEQFF

j_call: TRBJ2-3
v_call: TRBV30
cdr3_aa: CAWSVLGQIGDTQYF

j_call: TRBJ2-1
v_call: TRBV5-5
cdr3_aa: CASSYTTKSPRGLF

j_call: TRBJ2-3
v_call: TRBV2
cdr3_aa: CASSERSVSTDTQYF

j_call: TRBJ1-5
v_call: TRBV12-3/TRBV12-4
cdr3_aa: CASSPGGGPNQPQHF

j_call: TRBJ2-3
v_call: TRBV27
cdr3_aa: CASSSLAGQGSDTQYF

j_call: TRBJ2-7
v_call: TRBV20-1
cdr3_aa: CSAGIRDYEQYF

j_call: TRBJ2-5
v_call: TRBV29-1
cdr3_aa: CSVEPQVAQGTQYF

j_call: TRBJ2-7
v_call: TRBV6-5
cdr3_aa: CASSYSFEIFEYEQYF

j_call: TRBJ1-3
v_call: TRBV4-1
cdr3_aa: CASSHTWGPGNTIYF

j_call: TRBJ2-3
v_call: TRBV11-2
cdr3_aa: CASSRPRERADTQYF

j_call: TRBJ2-5
v_call: TRBV9
cdr3_aa: CASSVVPLETQYF

j_call: TRBJ2-1
v_call: TRBV11-1
cdr3_aa: CASSLSPAGRVNEQFF

j_call: TRBJ2-3
v_call: TRBV20-1
cdr3_aa: CSANGASPPPHDTQYF

j_call: TRBJ2-7
v_call: TRBV5-1
cdr3_aa: CASTPRDRGYEQYF

j_call: TRBJ2-5
v_call: TRBV3-1
cdr3_aa: CASSPRGREETQYF

j_call: TRBJ2-1
v_call: TRBV5-1
cdr3_aa: CASSAGTGGGYEQFF

j_call: TRBJ1-1
v_call: TRBV5-5
cdr3_aa: CASSKTPPNTEAFF

j_call: TRBJ2-3
v_call: TRBV24-1
cdr3_aa: CATAQDHPKQYF

j_call: TRBJ2-1
v_call: TRBV5-1
cdr3_aa: CASSWTSGRALNEQFF

j_call: TRBJ1-4
v_call: TRBV11-2
cdr3_aa: CASSPGEKLFF

j_call: TRBJ2-7
v_call: TRBV29-1
cdr3_aa: CSVEGPQGYEQYF

j_call: TRBJ2-3
v_call: TRBV6-1
cdr3_aa: CASSENKNRGDTQYF

j_call: TRBJ2-6
v_call: TRBV20-1
cdr3_aa: CSALSGVGANVLTF

j_call: TRBJ2-2
v_call: TRBV6-1
cdr3_aa: CASSATSGDTGELFF

j_call: TRBJ2-5
v_call: TRBV3-1
cdr3_aa: CASRPTSGSPGFQETQYF

j_call: TRBJ2-7
v_call: TRBV12-3/TRBV12-4
cdr3_aa: CASSLWDSGGRMEQYF

j_call: TRBJ2-1
v_call: TRBV15
cdr3_aa: CATSSVGRASPYNEQFF

j_call: TRBJ2-1
v_call: TRBV10-3
cdr3_aa: CAISDVPAGNEQFF

j_call: TRBJ1-2
v_call: TRBV6-5
cdr3_aa: CASSYPGGPDGYTF

j_call: TRBJ2-5
v_call: TRBV3-1
cdr3_aa: CASSQDPTLAVRYF

j_call: TRBJ2-3
v_call: TRBV7-9
cdr3_aa: CASSERADTQYF

j_call: TRBJ2-7
v_call: TRBV29-1
cdr3_aa: CSVDQQGADEQYF